One sample yielded the 10 T cell receptor beta chains listed below, sequenced in a study of CD8 T cells in Susac syndrome. The RNA input was about 0.5 to 1 ug, and it was reverse transcribed with random hexamers. Using its own MiXCR run on the immunoSEQ multiplex PCR reads, TCRdb lists one record per CDR3 protein. Among 250,000 to 350,000 distinct CDR3 sequences, about 90% were seen once, and the ten largest hold about 0.07%. The specimen sequenced was CD4+ T cells from PBMCs. These TCRs come from a human donor with multiple sclerosis.

The chain employs TRBV3-1 and TRBJ1-1; TRBD1 might be the D (6 bases). The CDR3 length is 14 residues. CDR1 is LGHDT and CDR2 is YNNKEL in the germline V gene (reference sequence). The V end lost 4 bases, the J end lost 7 bases, and 16 bases lay between the germline ends. The CDR3 coding sequence is TGTGCCAGCAGCCCATACAGGGCGCAATATGAAGCTTTCTTT. This gives the protein CASSPYRAQYEAFF.

The chain recombines TRBV12-3 or TRBV12-4 with TRBJ2-1; 12 bases fit TRBD2. This CDR3 is 15 amino acids long. V shed 5 bases, J shed 8 bases, and the junction held 7 bases outside the gene matches. CDR3 loop: CASSVRLAGEDEQFF. CDR3 DNA: TGTGCCAGCAGTGTCAGACTAGCGGGAGAAGATGAGCAGTTCTTC.

The rearrangement joins TRBV20-1 to TRBJ1-5; 8 positions match TRBD1. The V gene end was trimmed by 0 bases and the J gene end by 6 bases; junction bases not matched to a gene: 7. The CDR3 has 15 residues. CDR1 and CDR2 from the germline V gene are DFQATT and SNEGSKA (reference sequence). The chain's CDR3 is CSARERTGRAQPQHF. Written as DNA, the CDR3 is TGCAGTGCTAGAGAACGGACAGGGAGGGCTCAGCCCCAGCATTTT.

V and J are TRBV19 and TRBJ2-1; 11 positions agree with TRBD2. The CDR3 contains 16 residues. The germline gives CDR1 LNHDA, CDR2 SQIVND (reference sequence). Unmatched junction bases numbered 9, after V lost 4 bases and J lost 7 bases. CDR3 nucleotides: TGTGCCAGTAGTAAGGGACTAGCGGCCATAGGGAATGAGCAGTTCTTC. Its translation: CASSKGLAAIGNEQFF. The entire variable domain, with the rest obtained from reference TRBV19 and TRBJ2-1, is as follows: DGGITQSPKYLFRKEGQNVTLSCEQNLNHDAMYWYRQDPGQGLRLIYYSQIVNDFQKGDIAEGYSVSREKKESFPLTVTSAQKNPTAFYLCASSKGLAAIGNEQFFGPGTRLTVL.

The gene calls are TRBV12-3 or TRBV12-4 and TRBJ2-7; D may be TRBD2 (5 bases). V lost 6 bases, J lost 7 bases, and 22 bases lay in between. This CDR3 comprises 15 residues. Here the CDR3 reads CASSSSGPPSGEQYF. The CDR3 bases are TGTGCCAGCAGCTCCTCGGGCCCCCCCTCGGGAGAGCAGTACTTC.

CDR3 sequence reads: CSVALGLASSYEQYF. The CDR3, as DNA: TGCAGCGTTGCCCTGGGACTAGCGAGCTCCTACGAGCAGTACTTC. This chain joins TRBV29-1 and TRBJ2-7, with 10 bases fitting TRBD2. J gave up 0 bases and V 4 bases, and 6 bases lay outside the gene matches. This CDR3 is built from 15 residues. CDR1 SQVTM and CDR2 ANQGSEA come from the germline V gene.

The J gene is TRBJ1-5, the V gene TRBV7-2, with a weak D call TRBD1 (6 bases). The CDR3 sequence is 15 residues long. V lost 5 bases to trimming and J lost 7 bases, with 18 bases between them. Germline V gene sequence: CDR1 SGHTA, CDR2 FQGNSA. CDR3: CASSRRTVLGQPQHF. Written as DNA, the CDR3 is TGTGCCAGCAGCAGACGGACAGTCTTAGGGCAGCCCCAGCATTTT. Using reference TRBV7-2 and TRBJ1-5 for the parts outside the CDR3, the full variable domain is GAGVSQSPSNKVTEKGKDVELRCDPISGHTALYWYRQSLGQGLEFLIYFQGNSAPDKSGLPSDRFSAERTGGSVSTLTIQRTQQEDSAVYLCASSRRTVLGQPQHFGDGTRLSIL.

This sequence joins TRBV2 and TRBJ2-5, with 7 positions matching TRBD1. The length of the CDR3 is 15 residues. Trimming at V came to 5 bases and at J to 2 bases, leaving 8 bases not matched to a gene. Germline V CDR1 and CDR2: SNHLY, FYNNEI. The CDR3 loop reads CASSLRGRNQETQYF. CDR3 DNA sequence: TGTGCCAGCAGTCTGAGGGGGCGTAATCAAGAGACCCAGTACTTC.

V is TRBV2 and J is TRBJ1-1; TRBD1 aligns across 7 bases. Germline lookup yields CDR1 SNHLY and CDR2 FYNNEI. J gave up 4 bases and V 7 bases, and 12 bases lay outside the gene matches. The CDR3 runs to 15 residues. The CDR3 sequence: CASTPRTGEGTEAFF. For the CDR3, the DNA is TGTGCCAGCACTCCCCGCACAGGGGAGGGCACTGAAGCTTTCTTT.

V usage is TRBV6-5 and J usage is TRBJ2-1, with D possibly TRBD2 on 5 matching bases. The CDR3 spans 14 residues. CDR1 is MNHEY, CDR2 SVGAGI, per germline. V shed 7 bases and J shed 4 bases, with 14 bases lying between them. The CDR3 DNA reads as TGTGCCAGCAAAGGTAGCGCGACATACAATGAGCAGTTCTTC. Protein product: CASKGSATYNEQFF.